This T cell receptor (beta chain) comes out of a study of identical twins. General study results and limits: Conclusions relied on cross-sectional statistical analysis, not following the same donors. Memory repertoires showed no such pattern, whereas abundant cord blood beta clonotypes carried fewer insertions.

In regard to this clonotype: Its antigen is unidentified.

TCRdb reprocessed the 5' RACE reads via MiXCR and lists one record per CDR3 protein. This table has approximately 680,000 distinct CDR3 sequences, roughly 7.1% appearing once. Germline assignment: CDR1 DFQATT and CDR2 SNEGSKA (reference sequence). This CDR3 is 13 amino acids long. V was clipped by 1 base and J by 2 bases, with 9 bases between them. These data were also reused for a study on yellow fever vaccine responses in identical twins.

Source material: PBMCs. The rearrangement joins TRBV20-1 to TRBJ2-7; possibly TRBD1 for D (5 bases). The sequence came from a woman aged 18 to 35 in good health. CDR3 in amino acids: CSARAYRTYEQYV. The CDR3, as DNA: TGCAGTGCTAGAGCTTACAGGACCTACGAGCAGTACGTC.